This T cell receptor (beta chain) was identified in a study of cytomegalovirus exposure and HLA in healthy donors. Whole-study results and caveats: In all likelihood, a cluster of highly shared sequence variants was a sequencing artifact. Within an earlier analysis, most TCR beta V segments proved productive either about 90% or about 30% of the time.

This clone was seen a few times. Its antigen is currently unknown. PCR amplification relied on 60 Vbeta primers (plus 13 Jbeta primers). Repertoires were generated with immunoSEQ multiplex PCR, while TCRdb's copy carries only in-frame clones and drops some. The data hold 140,000 to 150,000 clones, with roughly three quarters observed a single time. The J segment lost 2 bases and the V segment lost 1 base, leaving 9 bases of the junction unmatched. Germline CDR1 and CDR2: MGHDK and SYGVNS. The CDR3 consists of 17 residues. This chain uses TRBV25-1 with TRBJ1-2, with 8 bases that match TRBD1. This receptor was obtained from a woman aged 40 to 50 in good health and CMV-seropositive. Specimen: PBMCs. For the CDR3, the DNA is TGTGCCAGCAGTGAATTCGGACGACAGGGGAAGAACTATGGCTACACCTTC. This codes for CASSEFGRQGKNYGYTF.